Sequencing of this TCR beta chain was carried out in a study of cytomegalovirus exposure and HLA in healthy donors. CDR1 is LGHNA, CDR2 YSLEER, per germline. Trimming pared 4 bases from V and 4 bases from J, leaving 7 bases between. CDR3 size: 12 residues. Of note for this clone: Antigen: not known.

Study-wide results and caveats: Per a prior analysis, the majority of TCR beta V segments were productive roughly 87% or roughly 30% of the time. In a later analysis, TCR beta V- and J-gene trimming was associated with a missense DCLRE1C variant.

13 Jbeta primers and 60 Vbeta primers were used for the PCR. TCRdb keeps only in-frame clones here, not all; method: immunoSEQ multiplex PCR. The sample has 130,000 to 150,000 clones; 65% to 80% are singletons. The chain couples TRBV4-3 to TRBJ1-2; maybe TRBD1 (5 bases). The material sequenced was PBMCs. The TCR was taken from a woman in her 50s in good health and CMV-seropositive. CDR3 coding DNA: TGCGCCAGCAGCCTTACAGGCTATGGCTACACCTTC. As protein: CASSLTGYGYTF.